The next 22 T cell receptor beta chains were all read from a single sample in a study of T cells in Graves' hyperthyroidism and ophthalmopathy. The CDR3 regions of TCR beta were amplified from RNA transcripts. With the HTBI primer set, the TCR CDR3 went through a first round of RT-PCR. TCRdb analysed the multiplex PCR reads with MiXCR anew, one entry per CDR3 protein. This sample has roughly 750,000 distinct CDR3 sequences, with approximately 16% found just once. Material for sequencing was blood. These receptors were obtained from a man aged 18 to 29 with Graves' hyperthyroidism.

The chain uses TRBV20-1 and TRBJ2-2; D uncertain. The germline V and J ends were trimmed by 6 bases and 5 bases, with 13 bases remaining between them. The CDR3 has 13 amino acids. The germline gives CDR1 DFQATT, CDR2 SNEGSKA (reference sequence). The CDR3 reads CSALRVDTGELFF. For the CDR3, the DNA is TGCAGTGCCCTTAGGGTGGATACCGGGGAGCTGTTTTTT.

This clonotype was observed a handful of times. The chain employs TRBV5-1 and TRBJ1-4; 8 bases are shared with TRBD1. Trimming took 4 bases from V and 7 from J; bases not matched to a gene: 6. The germline V gene encodes CDR1 SGHRS and CDR2 YFSETQ. CDR3 length: 14 residues. The CDR3 spells CASSRTGQAEKLFF. DNA for the CDR3: TGCGCCAGCAGCAGGACAGGGCAGGCTGAAAAACTGTTTTTT.

This clonotype came up a few times. The chain joins TRBV28 to TRBJ2-1; D gene ambiguous. The CDR3 runs to 15 residues. V shed 6 bases and J shed 4 bases, with 16 bases lying between them. The germline gives CDR1 MDHEN, CDR2 SYDVKM. As DNA, the CDR3 is TGTGCCAGCAGCCTTCAAGGACCTCGATACAATGAGCAGTTCTTC. It yields the protein CASSLQGPRYNEQFF.

V usage is TRBV18 and J usage is TRBJ2-6, with a possible D match to TRBD2 (5 bases). Trimming left V 3 bases short and J 6 bases short, with 6 bases between. This CDR3 contains 13 residues. CDR1 and CDR2 from the germline V gene are KGHSH and LQKENI. In nucleotides, the CDR3 is TGTGCCAGCTCACCCGGGAAGGCCAACGTCCTGACTTTC. It encodes CASSPGKANVLTF.

This clonotype was detected many times. This chain joins TRBV7-2 and TRBJ2-3; TRBD2 is a possible D gene (6 bases). The V end was cut by 3 bases, the J end by 2 bases, with 12 bases between. This CDR3 region has 15 residues. Germline V gene sequence: CDR1 SGHTA, CDR2 FQGNSA. CDR3 coding DNA: TGTGCCAGCAGCTTCCGCGGGATAGTCACAGATACGCAGTATTTT. This codes for CASSFRGIVTDTQYF. The variable domain in full, completed from reference TRBV7-2 and TRBJ2-3, reads GAGVSQSPSNKVTEKGKDVELRCDPISGHTALYWYRQSLGQGLEFLIYFQGNSAPDKSGLPSDRFSAERTGGSVSTLTIQRTQQEDSAVYLCASSFRGIVTDTQYFGPGTRLTVL.

This clonotype was observed many times. The gene calls are TRBV12-3 or TRBV12-4 and TRBJ2-3, with 8 bases that match TRBD2. CDR3 length equals 16 residues. With V trimmed by 8 bases and J by 3 bases, 13 bases remained unmatched. The CDR3 nucleotides read TGTGCCAGCTCTACGGGAGGGGTTTTGGGTACAGATACGCAGTATTTT. It translates to CASSTGGVLGTDTQYF.

V is TRBV10-3 and J is TRBJ1-4; D not resolved. Trimming removed 0 bases from V and 0 bases from J, with 8 bases in between. The CDR3 runs to 16 residues. The V gene's germline CDR1 is ENHRY and CDR2 SYGVKD. The CDR3 nucleotides are TGTGCCATCAGTGAGTCGGGAGGATCAACTAATGAAAAACTGTTTTTT. It yields the protein CAISESGGSTNEKLFF.

The rearrangement links TRBV11-2 to TRBJ1-1; no definite D call. Germline V gene data show CDR1 as SGHAT and CDR2 as FQNNGV. The CDR3 sequence is 14 residues long. V shed 2 bases and J shed 4 bases, with 11 bases lying between them. CDR3 DNA sequence: TGTGCCAGCAGCTTACATAGAATGAGCACTGAAGCTTTCTTT. Amino acids: CASSLHRMSTEAFF.

The V and J genes are TRBV7-3 and TRBJ2-2, with a weak D call TRBD2 (6 bases). The germline V gene encodes CDR1 SGHTA and CDR2 FQGTGA. This CDR3 is 17 amino acids long. V was clipped by 2 bases and J by 5 bases, with 18 bases between them. The CDR3 spells CASSLGRDSQWTGELFF. The CDR3 DNA reads as TGTGCCAGCAGCTTAGGGCGGGACTCCCAGTGGACCGGGGAGCTGTTTTTT.

This clonotype appeared many times. The chain has TRBV3-1 and TRBJ1-5, with 8 bases identical to TRBD1. The V gene end was trimmed by 3 bases and the J gene end by 7 bases; junction bases not matched to a gene: 2. CDR1 is LGHDT, CDR2 YNNKEL, per germline (reference sequence). CDR3 length: 13 residues. CDR3 protein: CASSHGQGQPQHF. The DNA for the CDR3 is TGTGCCAGCAGCCATGGACAGGGCCAGCCCCAGCATTTT. The complete variable domain, with remaining parts taken from reference TRBV3-1 and TRBJ1-5, reads DTAVSQTPKYLVTQMGNDKSIKCEQNLGHDTMYWYKQDSKKFLKIMFSYNNKELIINETVPNRFSPKSPDKAHLNLHINSLELGDSAVYFCASSHGQGQPQHFGDGTRLSIL.

This chain joins TRBV28 and TRBJ1-6; the D is unclear. The ends were cut back, 10 bases at V and 3 bases at J, with 13 bases in the middle. The CDR3 is made up of 14 amino acids. Germline loops: CDR1 MDHEN, CDR2 SYDVKM. CDR3 DNA: TGTGCCATCTCCGAGACGATCTATAATTCACCCCTCCACTTT. Translation gives CAISETIYNSPLHF.

This chain joins TRBV20-1 and TRBJ2-1; 11 bases match TRBD2. The germline gives CDR1 DFQATT, CDR2 SNEGSKA (reference sequence). This CDR3 contains 16 residues. The V and J ends lost 1 base and 4 bases, in that order; junction bases with no gene match: 6. DNA for the CDR3: TGCAGTGCTAGAGTCCCCCTAGCGGGAGGTTACAATGAGCAGTTCTTC. Amino acids: CSARVPLAGGYNEQFF.

This clonotype was seen at least ten times. The DNA for the CDR3 is TGTGCCAGCAGCCGTCGAGCGGGAGTGGAAGAGCAGTACTTC. It specifies CASSRRAGVEEQYF. The rearrangement links TRBV7-3 to TRBJ2-7; 8 positions match TRBD2. Germline V gives CDR1 SGHTA, CDR2 FQGTGA. With V trimmed by 5 bases and J by 7 bases, 10 bases remained unmatched. The CDR3 spans 14 residues. Drawing the rest from reference TRBV7-3 and TRBJ2-7, the complete variable domain is GAGVSQTPSNKVTEKGKYVELRCDPISGHTALYWYRQSLGQGPEFLIYFQGTGAADDSGLPNDRFFAVRPEGSVSTLKIQRTERGDSAVYLCASSRRAGVEEQYFGPGTRLTVT.

This clonotype was detected ten times or more. The chain recombines TRBV28 with TRBJ1-1; TRBD1 aligns across 8 bases. This CDR3 spans 14 amino acids. With V trimmed by 5 bases and J by 6 bases, 8 bases remained unmatched. Germline V gene data show CDR1 as MDHEN and CDR2 as SYDVKM. As DNA, the CDR3 is TGTGCCAGCAGTCACTCTCAGGGGGCCGCTGAAGCTTTCTTT. Translated, it gives CASSHSQGAAEAFF. Full variable domain (missing parts from reference TRBV28 and TRBJ1-1): DVKVTQSSRYLVKRTGEKVFLECVQDMDHENMFWYRQDPGLGLRLIYFSYDVKMKEKGDIPEGYSVSREKKERFSLILESASTNQTSMYLCASSHSQGAAEAFFGQGTRLTVV.

The V gene is TRBV2, the J gene TRBJ2-1; 8 bases line up with TRBD2. V shed 8 bases and J 3 bases; nucleotides not matched to a gene: 6. Germline V lookup: CDR1 SNHLY, CDR2 FYNNEI. The CDR3 is 14 residues long. CDR3 region: CASSRTSLYNEQFF. CDR3 bases: TGTGCCAGCTCAAGGACTAGCCTCTACAATGAGCAGTTCTTC.

This clonotype was recorded at least ten times. V is TRBV12-3 or TRBV12-4 and J is TRBJ2-5; 11 bases line up with TRBD2. V shed 4 bases, J shed 5 bases, and the junction held 9 bases outside the gene matches. The CDR3 loop spans 16 amino acids. CDR3 amino acids: CASSSVLAGGPETQYF. The CDR3 bases are TGTGCCAGCAGTTCCGTATTAGCGGGAGGGCCTGAGACCCAGTACTTC.

This clonotype occurred many times. This sequence joins TRBV10-3 and TRBJ2-7; 7 positions agree with TRBD2. Losses at the gene ends were 6 bases for V and 0 bases for J; bases not matched to a gene: 2. The CDR3 sequence is 13 residues long. CDR1 is ENHRY and CDR2 is SYGVKD in the germline V gene. The CDR3 reads CAIRSGDSYEQYF. In DNA, the CDR3 is TGTGCCATCAGGAGCGGGGACTCCTACGAGCAGTACTTC.

V is TRBV20-1 and J is TRBJ2-5; possible D gene TRBD1, 5 bases. V was shortened by 4 bases and J by 1 base, with 13 bases between the two germline ends. CDR3 length: 14 residues. From germline, CDR1 is DFQATT and CDR2 SNEGSKA (reference sequence). CDR3 sequence (DNA): TGCAGTGCTAAAACCTACAGGATCCAAGAGACCCAGTACTTC. Translated: CSAKTYRIQETQYF.

The gene calls are TRBV6-2 or TRBV6-3 and TRBJ2-1; a possible D gene is TRBD1 (7 bases). Germline CDR1 reads MNHEY; CDR2 reads SVGEGT. Trimming took off 7 bases at V and 9 bases at J, with 16 bases between the two ends. CDR3 length: 13 amino acids. The CDR3 loop reads CASTKDQGGEQFF. In nucleotides, the CDR3 is TGTGCCAGCACTAAAGACCAGGGGGGTGAGCAGTTCTTC.

This clonotype was recorded many times. This rearrangement joins TRBV18 to TRBJ1-5; D is undetermined. Trimming stripped 2 bases from V and 2 bases from J, with 7 bases between. Germline V gene lookup returns CDR1 KGHSH and CDR2 LQKENI. The CDR3 runs 14 residues. The DNA for the CDR3 is TGTGCCAGCTCACCAAGCAGAGGCAATCAGCCCCAGCATTTT. It specifies CASSPSRGNQPQHF.

This clonotype has more than one count but fewer than ten. J is TRBJ1-6 and V is TRBV28, with 8 bases aligning to TRBD1. The length of the CDR3 is 17 residues. CDR1 is MDHEN, CDR2 SYDVKM, per germline. The ends lost 6 bases at V and 7 bases at J; junction bases unmatched: 14. The CDR3 sequence: CASSPTKGQGPNSPLHF. The CDR3 nucleotides read TGTGCCAGCAGCCCTACCAAAGGACAGGGCCCCAATTCACCCCTCCACTTT.

This clonotype has only a few counts. The rearrangement uses TRBV29-1 and TRBJ1-1; D gene ambiguous. Germline CDR1 is SQVTM and CDR2 is ANQGSEA. The CDR3 consists of 13 residues. The germline V and J ends were trimmed by 6 bases and 0 bases, with 11 bases remaining between them. The DNA of the CDR3 is TGCAGCGTATCCGGGAGAATGAACACTGAAGCTTTCTTT. Translation gives CSVSGRMNTEAFF.